This passage covers 19 T cell receptor beta chains from one sample sequenced in a study of cytomegalovirus exposure and HLA in healthy donors. With 60 Vbeta and 13 Jbeta primers, the PCR was carried out. Data came from immunoSEQ multiplex PCR; TCRdb stores just in-frame clones and leaves some out. The table has 150,000 to 200,000 clones, about 80% seen once. Sequencing input: PBMCs. Source of these receptors: a woman in her thirties or forties in good health and CMV-seronegative.

As for this clone: Other DNA sequences in the sample encode the same CDR3. This chain connects TRBV5-4 to TRBJ2-1, with D possibly being TRBD2 (5 bases). The CDR3 is 15 amino acids. The ends were cut back, 0 bases at V and 0 bases at J, with 7 bases in the middle. From germline, CDR1 is SGHNT and CDR2 YYREEE (reference sequence). CDR3 sequence reads: CASSLGGSSYNEQFF. DNA for the CDR3: TGTGCCAGCAGCTTGGGAGGGAGCTCCTACAATGAGCAGTTCTTC.

V and J are TRBV5-1 and TRBJ2-2; 10 bases agree with TRBD1. The V gene's germline CDR1 is SGHRS and CDR2 YFSETQ. CDR3 length: 15 residues. V lost 4 bases, J lost 5 bases, and 5 bases stayed unmatched. The CDR3 here is CASSPGTGETGELFF. The DNA for the CDR3 is TGCGCCAGCAGCCCCGGGACAGGGGAGACCGGGGAGCTGTTTTTT.

This clone was detected only a few times. The chain uses TRBV7-8 and TRBJ1-5; TRBD1 is a possible D gene (5 bases). This CDR3 has 14 residues. Germline V lookup: CDR1 SGHVS, CDR2 FQNEAQ. V lost 1 base and J 4 bases, leaving 8 bases between the germline ends. Here the CDR3 reads CASSLEAGNQPQHF. CDR3 DNA sequence: TGTGCCAGCAGCTTAGAGGCAGGGAATCAGCCCCAGCATTTT.

This chain links TRBV7-8 with TRBJ2-5; TRBD2 matches 12 bases. Germline CDR1 reads SGHVS; CDR2 reads FQNEAQ. Unmatched junction bases numbered 7, after V lost 4 bases and J lost 4 bases. This CDR3 comprises 16 residues. The CDR3 DNA reads as TGTGCCAGCAGCTACAGACTAGCGGGAGCGGGAGAGACCCAGTACTTC. Translated, it gives CASSYRLAGAGETQYF.

This rearrangement joins TRBV19 to TRBJ2-1, with D hard to call. V lost 2 bases to trimming and J lost 8 bases, with 7 bases between them. This CDR3 spans 12 amino acids. The V gene's germline CDR1 is LNHDA and CDR2 SQIVND (reference sequence). The CDR3 DNA reads as TGTGCCAGTAGTATACTCCAGGATGAGCAGTTCTTC. Encoded protein: CASSILQDEQFF.

The chain has TRBV29-1 and TRBJ2-7; TRBD2 aligns across 14 bases. CDR1 and CDR2 from the germline V gene are SQVTM and ANQGSEA. The CDR3 contains 19 residues. The CDR3 coding sequence is TGCAGTGCCCTGGGGTTAGGGTTAGGTGGACTAGCGGGAGGCTACGAGCAGTACTTC. Protein: CSALGLGLGGLAGGYEQYF.

The chain links TRBV4-1 to TRBJ2-7; 9 positions agree with TRBD1. From germline, CDR1 is MGHRA and CDR2 YSYEKL. Trimming at V came to 3 bases and at J to 2 bases, leaving 5 bases not matched to a gene. This CDR3 is built from 15 residues. CDR3 loop: CASSHLDRGAYEQYF. The CDR3 DNA reads as TGCGCCAGCAGCCATTTAGACAGGGGGGCCTACGAGCAGTACTTC.

V is TRBV5-1 and J is TRBJ2-2; the match to TRBD1 covers 11 bases. This CDR3 has 16 residues. V dropped 4 bases and J dropped 4; count of bases not matched to a gene: 6. The germline CDR1 and CDR2 sequences are SGHRS and YFSETQ. For the CDR3, the DNA is TGCGCCAGCAGCCCCGGACAGGGGGCTGTCACCGGGGAGCTGTTTTTT. Its translation: CASSPGQGAVTGELFF. The whole variable domain, remainder taken from reference TRBV5-1 and TRBJ2-2, is KAGVTQTPRYLIKTRGQQVTLSCSPISGHRSVSWYQQTPGQGLQFLFEYFSETQRNKGNFPGRFSGRQFSNSRSEMNVSTLELGDSALYLCASSPGQGAVTGELFFGEGSRLTVL.

In this sample, this clone turned up once. V is TRBV6-6 and J is TRBJ2-7; D may be TRBD2 (6 bases). Germline loops: CDR1 MNHNY, CDR2 SVGAGI (reference sequence). The V end was cut by 3 bases, the J end by 2 bases, with 11 bases between. The CDR3 runs 14 residues. CDR3 sequence: CASSYRTGAYEQYF. The CDR3 bases are TGTGCCAGCAGTTATCGGACGGGAGCCTACGAGCAGTACTTC.

This chain joins TRBV28 and TRBJ1-2; no definite D call. Trimming took off 7 bases at V and 1 base at J, with 19 bases between the two ends. Germline loops: CDR1 MDHEN, CDR2 SYDVKM. This CDR3 spans 16 amino acids. Here the CDR3 reads CASTISRGDLNYGYTF. The CDR3 nucleotides read TGTGCCAGCACCATCTCTCGGGGAGATCTTAACTATGGCTACACCTTC.

Concerning this clone: Distinct nucleotide sequences in the sample also encode this CDR3. This chain joins TRBV5-1 and TRBJ2-7, with D hard to call. The V end lost 3 bases, the J end lost 3 bases, and 4 bases lay between the germline ends. The CDR3 consists of 11 residues. The germline V gene encodes CDR1 SGHRS and CDR2 YFSETQ. CDR3 sequence: CASSSSYEQYF. CDR3 sequence (DNA): TGCGCCAGCAGCTCGAGCTACGAGCAGTACTTC.

This clone was observed once. The gene calls are TRBV5-6 and TRBJ1-2; weak D call: TRBD1 (6 bases). The CDR3 length is 14 residues. V was trimmed by 4 bases and J by 6 bases, leaving 16 bases between them. Germline V gene lookup returns CDR1 SGHDT and CDR2 YYEEEE. CDR3 nucleotides: TGTGCCAGCAGCCCCTTGTCACAGGGCCATGGCTACACCTTC. This translates into CASSPLSQGHGYTF.

The table lists this clone with a few counts. This chain uses TRBV6-1 with TRBJ1-5; D unclear. Trimming shortened V by 4 bases and J by 1 base, and 11 bases separated the two germline ends. The CDR3 is made up of 15 amino acids. The germline V gene has CDR1 MNHNS and CDR2 SASEGT. Here the CDR3 reads CASSGGVISNQPQHF. The CDR3, as DNA: TGTGCCAGCAGTGGAGGAGTGATAAGCAATCAGCCCCAGCATTTT.

The chain is built from TRBV29-1 and TRBJ2-2, with a possible D match to TRBD2 (5 bases). This CDR3 is 13 amino acids long. From germline, CDR1 is SQVTM and CDR2 ANQGSEA. As DNA, the CDR3 is TGCAGTGCACTAGTAGTGAACACCGGGGAGCTGTTTTTT. Protein sequence: CSALVVNTGELFF.

This clone was found once. The chain recombines TRBV27 with TRBJ1-1; 7 bases fit TRBD1. V trimming: 6 bases; J trimming: 1 base; junction bases outside the gene matches: 2. The CDR3 contains 13 residues. CDR1 is MNHEY, CDR2 SMNVEV, per germline (reference sequence). The CDR3 is CASRTGWNTEAFF. As DNA, the CDR3 is TGTGCCAGCAGGACAGGGTGGAACACTGAAGCTTTCTTT.

This clone showed up just once. V is TRBV30 and J is TRBJ1-4; 9 bases align to TRBD1. J lost 3 bases, V lost 3 bases, and 2 bases had no gene match. Germline-derived CDR1 and CDR2 are GTSNPN and SVGIG (reference sequence). The CDR3 loop spans 14 amino acids. The CDR3 sequence: CAWRRTGANEKLFF. As DNA, the CDR3 is TGTGCCTGGAGAAGGACAGGGGCTAATGAAAAACTGTTTTTT.

This clone was observed once. The V call is TRBV27, the J call TRBJ1-1; D might be TRBD1 (6 bases). V was shortened by 5 bases and J by 0 bases, with 10 bases between the two germline ends. Germline V CDR1 and CDR2: MNHEY, SMNVEV (reference sequence). CDR3 length: 14 amino acids. The CDR3 sequence is CASSAHRVNTEAFF. The CDR3 bases are TGTGCCAGCAGTGCCCACAGGGTGAACACTGAAGCTTTCTTT.

This clone was counted a single time. The genes are TRBV25-1 and TRBJ2-5, with a tentative D call TRBD2 (5 bases). The germline V and J ends were trimmed by 1 base and 5 bases, with 8 bases remaining between them. The CDR3 sequence is 13 residues long. Germline assignment: CDR1 MGHDK and CDR2 SYGVNS. The CDR3 bases are TGTGCCAGCAGTGAATCGGGCGGGGAGACCCAGTACTTC. Encoded protein: CASSESGGETQYF.

CDR3 region: CAWGQGGEKLFF. The CDR3 DNA follows: TGTGCCTGGGGACAGGGCGGCGAAAAACTGTTTTTT. The chain is built from TRBV30 and TRBJ1-4; 8 bases map to TRBD1. With V trimmed by 5 bases and J by 8 bases, 4 bases remained unmatched. CDR1 is GTSNPN and CDR2 is SVGIG in the germline V gene (reference sequence). The CDR3 loop spans 12 amino acids.